The 25 T cell receptor beta chains below come from one sample, sequenced in a study of T cell responses to AZD1222 COVID-19 vaccine. Clones were read by immunoSEQ multiplex PCR, and TCRdb kept only the in-frame ones, dropping some. The sample has 150,000 to 200,000 clones, over 75% seen once. Sequenced material: peripheral blood, taken on day 0 of AZD1222 vaccination. These receptors were obtained from an adult in good health.

The genes are TRBV5-1 and TRBJ2-1; TRBD1 might be the D (5 bases). Germline loops: CDR1 SGHRS, CDR2 YFSETQ. The V end lost 4 bases, the J end lost 8 bases, and 19 bases lay between the germline ends. The CDR3 totals 15 residues. The DNA for the CDR3 is TGCGCCAGCAGCCCATCTGGTGGGCAGGGCCATGAGCAGTTCTTC. It codes for CASSPSGGQGHEQFF.

This chain uses TRBV9 with TRBJ2-2; the D gene is possibly TRBD2 (6 bases). Trimming removed 0 bases from V and 6 bases from J, with 18 bases in between. CDR1 and CDR2 from the germline V gene are SGDLS and YYNGEE. The CDR3 has 17 residues. The CDR3 loop is CASSVATGQGGPGELFF. In nucleotides, the CDR3 is TGTGCCAGCAGCGTAGCTACGGGGCAGGGAGGTCCCGGGGAGCTGTTTTTT. Together with reference TRBV9 and TRBJ2-2, the CDR3 gives the full variable domain: DSGVTQTPKHLITATGQRVTLRCSPRSGDLSVYWYQQSLDQGLQFLIQYYNGEERAKGNILERFSAQQFPDLHSELNLSSLELGDSALYFCASSVATGQGGPGELFFGEGSRLTVL.

The rearrangement joins TRBV6-2 or TRBV6-3 to TRBJ2-5, with 7 bases identical to TRBD2. The length of the CDR3 is 13 residues. Per germline, CDR1 MNHEY and CDR2 SVGEGT. V shed 5 bases and J 4 bases; nucleotides not matched to a gene: 4. The CDR3 DNA follows: TGTGCCAGCAGTCCCTCGGGGGGAGAGACCCAGTACTTC. Amino acids: CASSPSGGETQYF.

This clone was recorded a few times. The rearrangement uses TRBV19 and TRBJ2-2; 7 bases align to TRBD2. CDR1 and CDR2 (germline): LNHDA, SQIVND (reference sequence). V was clipped by 10 bases and J by 5 bases; unmatched bases: 13. This CDR3 has 15 residues. The CDR3 DNA is TGTGCCACCCTCCGGGCGCGGGGAGGGACCGGGGAGCTGTTTTTT. This gives the protein CATLRARGGTGELFF.

The chain carries TRBV4-3 and TRBJ1-5; D may be TRBD1 (6 bases). Trimming took 5 bases from V and 5 from J, leaving 16 bases between them. Per the germline V gene, CDR1 is LGHNA and CDR2 is YSLEER. The CDR3 contains 15 residues. The CDR3 DNA reads TGCGCCAGCAGCTTTCGCGCAGGGGCCGATCAGCCCCAGCATTTT. It encodes CASSFRAGADQPQHF.

This clone was counted between two and nine times. This sequence joins TRBV5-1 and TRBJ2-2; 7 nucleotides agree with TRBD1. This CDR3 comprises 15 residues. V lost 0 bases, J lost 5 bases, and 4 bases stayed unmatched. Per germline, CDR1 SGHRS and CDR2 YFSETQ. CDR3 nucleotides: TGCGCCAGCAGCTTGGATACAGGGGCGACCGGGGAGCTGTTTTTT. Translating gives CASSLDTGATGELFF.

The chain carries TRBV13 and TRBJ1-4; a possible D gene is TRBD1 (6 bases). This CDR3 spans 12 amino acids. V lost 5 bases, J lost 10 bases, and 11 bases lay in between. Germline V gene sequence: CDR1 PRHDT, CDR2 FYEKMQ (reference sequence). The CDR3 sequence: CASSAQGGKLFF. CDR3 DNA: TGTGCCAGCAGCGCACAGGGAGGAAAACTGTTTTTT.

The chain combines TRBV6-2 or TRBV6-3 with TRBJ1-2, with D perhaps matching TRBD1 (6 bases). Germline V lookup: CDR1 MNHEY, CDR2 SVGEGT. Trimming stripped 4 bases from V and 4 bases from J, with 7 bases between. The CDR3 runs 12 residues. For the CDR3, the DNA is TGTGCCAGCAGTTCACAGGGCTATGGCTACACCTTC. Protein: CASSSQGYGYTF.

V is TRBV2 and J is TRBJ2-2; D possibly corresponds to TRBD2 (5 bases). V was cut by 6 bases and J by 4 bases, with 15 bases left in between. Germline loops: CDR1 SNHLY, CDR2 FYNNEI. The CDR3 is made up of 15 amino acids. CDR3 amino acids: CASRGGLGGTGELFF. For the CDR3, the DNA is TGTGCCAGCAGGGGCGGGCTGGGTGGCACCGGGGAGCTGTTTTTT.

This chain joins TRBV25-1 and TRBJ2-2; D not certain. Trimming stripped 6 bases from V and 1 base from J, with 9 bases between. The CDR3 spans 14 residues. Per germline, CDR1 MGHDK and CDR2 SYGVNS. CDR3 bases: TGTGCCAGCAGGACCGGCGGGAACACCGGGGAGCTGTTTTTT. Translating it yields CASRTGGNTGELFF.

In DNA, the CDR3 is TGTGCTGATGGGACTAACTATGGCTACACCTTC. Translated: CADGTNYGYTF. This chain connects TRBV2 to TRBJ1-2; no clear D. The germline CDR1 and CDR2 sequences are SNHLY and FYNNEI. This CDR3 is built from 11 residues.

The chain is built from TRBV6-5 and TRBJ2-3, with TRBD1 matching over 12 bases. V shed 6 bases and J 6 bases; nucleotides not matched to a gene: 7. The CDR3 is 15 amino acids. From germline, CDR1 is MNHEY and CDR2 SVGAGI. The DNA of the CDR3 is TGTGCCAGCAGCCCGGGACAGGGGGCGGGGGATACGCAGTATTTT. Translated: CASSPGQGAGDTQYF.

The V call is TRBV6-1, the J call TRBJ2-4; D is perhaps TRBD2 (6 bases). The CDR3 loop spans 17 amino acids. Trimming removed 0 bases at V and 0 bases at J, with 12 bases between. Germline V gene data show CDR1 as MNHNS and CDR2 as SASEGT. The CDR3 protein is CASSEAGRGLAKNIQYF. DNA of the CDR3: TGTGCCAGCAGTGAAGCGGGGCGGGGACTAGCCAAAAACATTCAGTACTTC.

This chain connects TRBV7-6 to TRBJ1-5; D possibly corresponds to TRBD1 (5 bases). The CDR3 sequence is 15 residues long. Germline V gene lookup returns CDR1 SGHVS and CDR2 FNYEAQ. Trimming left V 3 bases short and J 0 bases short, with 9 bases between. The CDR3 coding sequence is TGTGCCAGCAGCTTGACAGCTAATAGCAATCAGCCCCAGCATTTT. This codes for CASSLTANSNQPQHF.

The rearrangement uses TRBV6-1 and TRBJ1-2; TRBD1 matches 7 bases. The CDR3 covers 16 residues. The junction had 10 bases not matched to a gene; V was cut back by 0 bases and J by 6 bases. The V gene's germline CDR1 is MNHNS and CDR2 SASEGT. CDR3 residues: CASSEASRGGRDGYTF. CDR3 DNA sequence: TGTGCCAGCAGTGAAGCGTCCAGGGGGGGGAGGGATGGCTACACCTTC.

The rearrangement joins TRBV11-2 to TRBJ2-5; 11 bases map to TRBD1. Germline-derived CDR1 and CDR2 are SGHAT and FQNNGV. The CDR3 extends over 18 amino acids. V was clipped by 3 bases and J by 2 bases; unmatched bases: 11. In nucleotides, the CDR3 is TGTGCCAGCAGCTTCGGGACAGGGGGGTTTAGCGGACAAGAGACCCAGTACTTC. Protein product: CASSFGTGGFSGQETQYF. The full variable domain, completed using reference TRBV11-2 and TRBJ2-5, is EAGVAQSPRYKIIEKRQSVAFWCNPISGHATLYWYQQILGQGPKLLIQFQNNGVVDDSQLPKDRFSAERLKGVDSTLKIQPAKLEDSAVYLCASSFGTGGFSGQETQYFGPGTRLLVL.

The rearrangement uses TRBV9 and TRBJ2-1; a weak D match, TRBD1 (5 bases). V lost 0 bases to trimming and J lost 3 bases, with 13 bases between them. The CDR3 has 16 residues. Germline CDR1 reads SGDLS; CDR2 reads YYNGEE. CDR3 amino acids: CASSVEGTGIYNEQFF. CDR3 DNA sequence: TGTGCCAGCAGCGTAGAGGGTACAGGCATCTACAATGAGCAGTTCTTC.

The chain has TRBV6-2 or TRBV6-3 and TRBJ2-3; D is unresolved. CDR3 length: 12 amino acids. Trimming took off 5 bases at V and 2 bases at J, with 5 bases between the two ends. CDR1 and CDR2 from the germline V gene are MNHEY and SVGEGT. CDR3 sequence (DNA): TGTGCCAGCAGTAAGTACACAGATACGCAGTATTTT. Its protein is CASSKYTDTQYF.

The chain has TRBV5-8 and TRBJ1-6, with unresolved D. The CDR3 is 14 amino acids. CDR1 SGHTS and CDR2 YDEGEE come from the germline V gene. With 0 bases removed from V and 8 bases from J, the gap between germline ends came to 9 bases. The CDR3: CASSLGGSHSPLHF. CDR3 in DNA: TGTGCCAGCAGCTTGGGCGGGAGTCATTCACCCCTCCACTTT.

V gene TRBV7-9 combines with J gene TRBJ1-6; TRBD1 is a possible D gene (6 bases). This CDR3 has 15 residues. V shed 6 bases and J shed 7 bases, with 16 bases lying between them. Germline CDR1 is SEHNR and CDR2 is FQNEAQ (reference sequence). CDR3 in amino acids: CASSQGAGANSPLHF. The CDR3 nucleotides read TGTGCCAGCAGTCAAGGAGCAGGGGCCAATTCACCCCTCCACTTT.

The chain uses TRBV30 and TRBJ1-1; D remains ambiguous. This CDR3 has 12 amino acids. V lost 5 bases and J 1 base, leaving 8 bases between the germline ends. Germline V gene data show CDR1 as GTSNPN and CDR2 as SVGIG (reference sequence). The CDR3 DNA is TGTGCCTGGGACAAGAGGAACACTGAAGCTTTCTTT. Encoded protein: CAWDKRNTEAFF. Based on the CDR3 plus reference TRBV30 and TRBJ1-1, the full variable domain is SQTIHQWPATLVQPVGSPLSLECTVEGTSNPNLYWYRQAAGRGLQLLFYSVGIGQISSEVPQNLSASRPQDRQFILSSKKLLLSDSGFYLCAWDKRNTEAFFGQGTRLTVV.

Details on this clone: The junction does not match germline at one end; this may be a read error. The chain recombines TRBV13 with TRBJ1-5, with D uncertain. The CDR3 is 13 amino acids. The germline gives CDR1 PRHDT, CDR2 FYEKMQ (reference sequence). The CDR3: CASSSSNNRPQHF. CDR3 DNA: TGTGCCAGCAGCTCCTCCAATAATCGGCCCCAGCATTTT.

The V and J genes are TRBV29-1 and TRBJ2-7, with TRBD2 identical over 7 bases. V gave up 5 bases and J gave up 4 bases; unmatched junction bases: 5. Germline assignment: CDR1 SQVTM and CDR2 ANQGSEA. The CDR3 consists of 12 residues. The CDR3 nucleotides are TGCAGCGTTCTCGCGGGAGTTTACGAGCAGTACTTC. Translated, it gives CSVLAGVYEQYF.

V and J are TRBV3-1 (or the pseudogene TRBV3-2) and TRBJ2-7, with 10 bases matching TRBD1. The CDR3 is made up of 18 amino acids. Trimming removed 2 bases from V and 2 bases from J; junction bases left unmatched: 12. CDR1 is LGHDT, CDR2 YNNKEL, per germline (reference sequence). CDR3 in amino acids: CASSQLFPLGTGAYEQYF. CDR3 sequence (DNA): TGTGCCAGCAGCCAACTATTCCCCCTCGGGACAGGGGCCTACGAGCAGTACTTC.

The chain recombines TRBV5-1 with TRBJ1-2; the match to TRBD1 covers 11 bases. Unmatched junction bases numbered 1, after V lost 3 bases and J lost 6 bases. CDR3 size: 13 residues. Germline CDR1 reads SGHRS; CDR2 reads YFSETQ. DNA for the CDR3: TGCGCCAGCAGCTGGGGACAGGGGGATGGCTACACCTTC. This sequence encodes CASSWGQGDGYTF.